This is a list of T cell receptor beta chains from one sample in a study of T cells in Graves' hyperthyroidism and ophthalmopathy. Using its own MiXCR run on the multiplex PCR reads, TCRdb lists one record per CDR3 protein. This table holds 600,000 or so distinct CDR3 sequences, around 42% found once. The material sequenced was peripheral blood or thyroid tissue (not recorded which). These receptors were obtained from a young woman with Graves' hyperthyroidism. CDR3s include the opening cysteine and the closing phenylalanine or tryptophan. D genes are given only for firm matches. Only part of the rows carry a size: once, few, many, or a class if the clone is expanded.

abundance: few; v_gene: TRBV7-2; d_gene: TRBD2; len: 16; j_gene: TRBJ2-2; CDR3nt: TGTGCCAGCAGTGCTAGAGGGACTAGCGGGACCGGGGAGCTGTTTTTT; CDR3aa: CASSARGTSGTGELFF
abundance: many; v_gene: TRBV10-3; d_gene: TRBD1; len: 15; j_gene: TRBJ1-2; CDR3nt: TGTGCCAGCAGTGTTCGGACAGGGGGACCGTATGGCTACACCTTC; CDR3aa: CASSVRTGGPYGYTF
abundance: -; v_gene: TRBV11-2; d_gene: -; len: 12; j_gene: TRBJ2-5; CDR3nt: TGTGCCAGCAGCAAAGGGGGGGAGACCCAGTACTTC; CDR3aa: CASSKGGETQYF
abundance: few; v_gene: TRBV24-1; d_gene: TRBD2; len: 17; j_gene: TRBJ2-7; CDR3nt: TGTGCCACCAGTGATTCCCAGGGGACTAGCGGTACCTACGAGCAGTACTTC; CDR3aa: CATSDSQGTSGTYEQYF
abundance: few; v_gene: TRBV20-1; d_gene: -; len: 14; j_gene: TRBJ2-7; CDR3nt: TGCAGTGCTATGAAGGGGACATGGGATAATGAGCAGTACTTC; CDR3aa: CSAMKGTWDNEQYF
abundance: few; v_gene: TRBV10-3; d_gene: -; len: 13; j_gene: TRBJ2-6; CDR3nt: TGTGCCATCAGTGTTTCTGGGGCCAACGTCCTGACTTTC; CDR3aa: CAISVSGANVLTF
abundance: -; v_gene: TRBV20-1; d_gene: -; len: 14; j_gene: TRBJ1-2; CDR3nt: TGCAGTGCTAGAAACCCGACAGTAAACTATGGCTACACCTTC; CDR3aa: CSARNPTVNYGYTF
abundance: -; v_gene: TRBV29-1; d_gene: -; len: 17; j_gene: TRBJ1-1; CDR3nt: TGCAGCGTTTCTAGCCTCCTCCCCGGTCACGGTATCACTGAAGCTTTCTTT; CDR3aa: CSVSSLLPGHGITEAFF
abundance: many; v_gene: TRBV29-1; d_gene: -; len: 12; j_gene: TRBJ1-1; CDR3nt: TGCAGCGTTGAAGGGGGGAACACTGAAGCTTTCTTT; CDR3aa: CSVEGGNTEAFF
abundance: -; v_gene: TRBV6-2/TRBV6-3; d_gene: -; len: 14; j_gene: TRBJ1-5; CDR3nt: TGTGCCAGCAGTTACGGTGGGGGCAATCAGCCCCAGCATTTT; CDR3aa: CASSYGGGNQPQHF
abundance: -; v_gene: TRBV19; d_gene: -; len: 16; j_gene: TRBJ2-6; CDR3nt: TGTGCCAGTAGTATTTCTCCAGGATCTGGGGCCAACGTCCTGACTTTC; CDR3aa: CASSISPGSGANVLTF
abundance: -; v_gene: TRBV10-3; d_gene: -; len: 13; j_gene: TRBJ2-6; CDR3nt: TGTGCCATAGGGTACTCTGGGGCCAACGTCCTGACTTTC; CDR3aa: CAIGYSGANVLTF
abundance: -; v_gene: TRBV2; d_gene: TRBD1; len: 11; j_gene: TRBJ1-4; CDR3nt: TGTGCCAGCAGTTCGACAGGGGGAACTGTTTTT; CDR3aa: CASSSTGGTVF
abundance: many; v_gene: TRBV29-1; d_gene: -; len: 13; j_gene: TRBJ2-7; CDR3nt: TGCAGCGTTGTCGCGGGCGGGGAGTACGAGCAGTACTTC; CDR3aa: CSVVAGGEYEQYF
abundance: -; v_gene: TRBV5-1; d_gene: -; len: 15; j_gene: TRBJ2-7; CDR3nt: TGCGCCAGCAGCTTCTTTGGGCTAGCAACCTACGAGCAGTACTTC; CDR3aa: CASSFFGLATYEQYF
abundance: -; v_gene: TRBV20-1; d_gene: -; len: 13; j_gene: TRBJ2-7; CDR3nt: TGCAGTGCTAAAGAGGACGGGCCTTCCGAGCAGTACTTC; CDR3aa: CSAKEDGPSEQYF
abundance: many; v_gene: TRBV29-1; d_gene: TRBD1; len: 12; j_gene: TRBJ1-1; CDR3nt: TGCAGCTTAGACAGGGTGAGCCCTGAAGCTTTCTTT; CDR3aa: CSLDRVSPEAFF
abundance: -; v_gene: TRBV7-2; d_gene: -; len: 14; j_gene: TRBJ2-5; CDR3nt: TGTGCCTGTATACCAGGGGGGAGCCAAGAGACCCAGTACTTC; CDR3aa: CACIPGGSQETQYF
abundance: -; v_gene: TRBV7-9; d_gene: TRBD1; len: 15; j_gene: TRBJ2-7; CDR3nt: TGTGCCAGCATCTTAGTGACAGGGAGCTCCTACGAGCAGTACTTC; CDR3aa: CASILVTGSSYEQYF
abundance: -; v_gene: TRBV12-3/TRBV12-4; d_gene: TRBD2; len: 15; j_gene: TRBJ2-5; CDR3nt: TGTGCCAGCAGTTCAGCGGGAGGACTAAAAGGGACCCAGTACTTC; CDR3aa: CASSSAGGLKGTQYF